The entry that follows covers one T cell receptor (beta chain) sequence. This sample is part of a study of blood T cell repertoires in COVID-19. Here immunoSEQ multiplex PCR was the method, and the copy in TCRdb shows in-frame clones only, minus some. The sample has some 120,000 clones; just over 75% are singletons. Germline assignment: CDR1 LNHDA and CDR2 SQIVND (reference sequence). Trimming cost V 6 bases and J 7 bases; bases outside gene matches: 8. CDR3 length: 14 residues. The clonotype originates from a human donor in a cohort sampled during active COVID-19. Material: peripheral blood. This sequence joins TRBV19 and TRBJ2-2; 7 bases fit TRBD1. CDR3 amino acids: CASSDRASGGELFF. Written as DNA, the CDR3 is TGTGCCAGTAGCGACAGGGCTTCAGGCGGGGAGCTGTTTTTT. Combining the CDR3 with reference TRBV19 and TRBJ2-2 gives the whole variable domain DGGITQSPKYLFRKEGQNVTLSCEQNLNHDAMYWYRQDPGQGLRLIYYSQIVNDFQKGDIAEGYSVSREKKESFPLTVTSAQKNPTAFYLCASSDRASGGELFFGEGSRLTVL.